A selection of T cell receptor beta chains follows, all from one sample in a study of T cell responses to AZD1222 COVID-19 vaccine. TCRdb's copy holds only in-frame clones and misses some; the assay was immunoSEQ multiplex PCR. The table includes some 150,000 clones, over 85% detected once. The material sequenced was peripheral blood, taken on day 0 of AZD1222 vaccination. Receptor source: an adult in good health. Each CDR3 is given with its conserved first and last residue. D genes are given only for firm matches. The size entry is marked missing in some rows and otherwise reads once, few, many or a size class.

J	V	size	D	CDR3	DNA
TRBJ2-7	TRBV19	.	.	CASSRSGTSYEQYF	TGTGCCAGTAGTAGGTCCGGGACCTCCTACGAGCAGTACTTC
TRBJ2-2	TRBV19	.	TRBD1	CASSTDPGQGSLGELFF	TGTGCCAGTAGTACTGATCCGGGACAGGGAAGTCTCGGGGAGCTGTTTTTT
TRBJ1-4	TRBV5-1	once	.	CASSPGDEKLFF	TGCGCCAGCAGTCCAGGGGACGAAAAACTGTTTTTT
TRBJ2-1	TRBV4-1	.	TRBD2	CASSQRTSGTSSYNEQFF	TGCGCCAGCAGCCAAAGGACTAGCGGAACGAGCTCCTACAATGAGCAGTTCTTC
TRBJ1-3	TRBV10-3	once	.	CAITGEKNSGNTIYF	TGTGCCATCACCGGGGAAAAAAACTCTGGAAACACCATATATTTT
TRBJ2-7	TRBV13	.	TRBD2	CASSLRTRPHYEQYF	TGTGCCAGCAGCTTGAGGACTAGACCCCACTACGAGCAGTACTTC
TRBJ2-1	TRBV11-2	.	.	CASRPVYGRHNEQFF	TGTGCCAGTAGACCCGTTTACGGCAGACACAATGAGCAGTTCTTC
TRBJ2-2	TRBV27	.	TRBD1	CASGTFTGVQLFF	TGTGCCAGCGGAACTTTTACAGGGGTTCAGCTGTTTTTT
TRBJ1-2	TRBV21-1	.	.	CASSKLTGSPLDGYTF	TGTGCCAGCAGCAAACTGACAGGTTCGCCCCTCGATGGCTACACCTTC
TRBJ1-4	TRBV5-1	.	.	CASGTNEKLFF	TGCGCCAGCGGGACTAATGAAAAACTGTTTTTT
TRBJ1-2	TRBV14	once	.	CASSPYWGYGYTF	TGTGCCAGCAGCCCGTACTGGGGGTATGGCTACACCTTC
TRBJ1-2	TRBV11-3	.	.	CASSLDGANRNLYGYTF	TGTGCCAGCAGCTTAGATGGGGCTAATCGAAACCTTTATGGCTACACCTTC
TRBJ1-1	TRBV28	.	.	CASSDSVGTEAFF	TGTGCCAGCAGTGACAGCGTGGGGACTGAAGCTTTCTTT
TRBJ1-6	TRBV5-6	.	.	CASSFKPDSALHF	TGTGCCAGCAGCTTTAAACCCGATTCGGCCCTCCACTTT
TRBJ1-6	TRBV2	.	.	CASSEAGFGSPLHF	TGTGCCAGCAGTGAGGCAGGGTTTGGTTCACCCCTCCACTTT
TRBJ2-2	TRBV19	.	.	CASSTSGTKGWELFF	TGTGCCAGTAGTACCTCCGGGACCAAAGGTTGGGAGCTGTTTTTT
TRBJ2-2	TRBV9	.	TRBD2	CASSVGSGSWDGELFF	TGTGCCAGCAGCGTGGGGAGCGGGAGCTGGGACGGGGAGCTGTTTTTT
TRBJ1-5	TRBV25-1	.	.	CASSEGGVPPQHF	TGTGCCAGCAGTGAAGGAGGGGTCCCGCCCCAGCATTTT
TRBJ1-2	TRBV28	.	.	CASTLYPQGPTNYGYTF	TGTGCCAGCACCCTATACCCGCAGGGCCCGACTAACTATGGCTACACCTTC
TRBJ1-2	TRBV3-1/TRBV3-2	.	TRBD1	CASSLQGQGVGYTF	TGTGCCAGCAGCCTACAGGGGCAGGGGGTGGGCTACACCTTC
TRBJ1-6	TRBV5-8	few	.	CASSKSAGNSPLHF	TGTGCCAGCAGCAAGTCGGCGGGTAATTCACCCCTCCACTTT
TRBJ2-7	TRBV7-8	.	.	CASRPAGRWETYEQYF	TGTGCCAGCAGGCCAGCAGGCCGGTGGGAGACCTACGAGCAGTACTTC
TRBJ2-3	TRBV27	.	.	CASSLQHGTDTQYF	TGTGCCAGCAGTTTACAGCATGGCACAGATACGCAGTATTTT
TRBJ2-7	TRBV10-3	.	TRBD1	CAISGGTGISYEQYF	TGTGCCATCAGTGGGGGGACAGGTATCTCCTACGAGCAGTACTTC
TRBJ1-5	TRBV19	.	.	CASSDTGYDQPQHF	TGTGCCAGTAGTGATACAGGGTACGATCAGCCCCAGCATTTT
TRBJ1-3	TRBV19	.	.	CASSMTGTGSTIYF	TGTGCCAGTAGTATGACGGGGACGGGAAGCACCATATATTTT
TRBJ1-5	TRBV6-4	.	TRBD1	CASSDPEGQLYSNQPQHF	TGTGCCAGCAGTGACCCAGAGGGACAGCTATATAGCAATCAGCCCCAGCATTTT
TRBJ2-5	TRBV5-4	few	TRBD1	CASSQDRGETQYF	TGTGCCAGCAGCCAAGACAGGGGAGAGACCCAGTACTTC
TRBJ2-3	TRBV24-1	.	TRBD2	CATSETWRGGADTQYF	TGTGCCACCAGTGAGACTTGGCGGGGGGGCGCAGATACGCAGTATTTT
TRBJ2-7	TRBV27	few	TRBD1	CASSQGQGSEQYF	TGTGCCAGCAGTCAAGGACAGGGGTCCGAGCAGTACTTC
TRBJ2-3	TRBV7-9	once	.	CASSLLQPSTDTQYF	TGTGCCAGCAGCTTACTCCAGCCTAGCACAGATACGCAGTATTTT
TRBJ1-5	TRBV18	.	.	CASSSSPDQPQHF	TGTGCCAGCTCGAGCAGCCCAGATCAGCCCCAGCATTTT
TRBJ1-1	TRBV11-3	.	TRBD1	CASSRGQGNTEAFF	TGTGCCAGCAGCCGGGGACAGGGGAACACTGAAGCTTTCTTT
TRBJ2-5	TRBV5-4	.	.	CASSLGPGGVGETQYF	TGTGCCAGCAGCTTGGGTCCAGGGGGGGTCGGAGAGACCCAGTACTTC
TRBJ1-2	TRBV4-1	.	.	CASSPRGPDDYGYTF	TGCGCCAGCAGCCCTCGGGGGCCGGATGACTATGGCTACACCTTC
TRBJ1-1	TRBV7-6	.	TRBD1	CASSLGTGRDTEAFF	TGTGCCAGCAGCTTAGGGACAGGGAGGGACACTGAAGCTTTCTTT
TRBJ2-7	TRBV5-4	.	.	CASSLPGVSEQYF	TGTGCCAGCAGCCTCCCGGGGGTGAGCGAGCAGTACTTC
TRBJ2-2	TRBV3-1/TRBV3-2	.	.	CASSQPGLPGELFF	TGTGCCAGCAGCCAGCCGGGACTCCCCGGGGAGCTGTTTTTT
TRBJ2-7	TRBV7-2	.	TRBD2	CASSFERLAESYEQYF	TGTGCCAGCAGCTTTGAAAGACTAGCGGAGTCCTACGAGCAGTACTTC
TRBJ1-2	TRBV5-4	once	.	CASSLRGLPYGYTF	TGTGCCAGCAGCTTGAGGGGACTGCCCTATGGCTACACCTTC
TRBJ1-2	TRBV6-5	.	.	CASSYSTGKGDYGYTF	TGTGCCAGCAGTTATTCGACAGGAAAAGGGGACTATGGCTACACCTTC
TRBJ2-7	TRBV11-2	.	TRBD2	CASSPGGGGSPYEQYF	TGTGCCAGCAGCCCTGGGGGGGGAGGATCCCCCTACGAGCAGTACTTC
TRBJ2-1	TRBV28	.	.	CASSLSRGAYNEQFF	TGTGCCAGCAGTTTGAGCAGGGGTGCCTACAATGAGCAGTTCTTC
TRBJ1-2	TRBV27	.	.	CATMRGYGIDTNYGYTF	TGTGCCACCATGAGGGGATATGGGATCGATACTAACTATGGCTACACCTTC
TRBJ2-3	TRBV4-1	.	TRBD2	CASSLLAGSTDTQYF	TGCGCCAGCAGCCTTCTAGCGGGCAGCACAGATACGCAGTATTTT
TRBJ1-1	TRBV5-4	.	TRBD1	CASSSGRGRGMAEAFF	TGTGCCAGCAGCTCTGGGAGGGGGCGAGGGATGGCTGAAGCTTTCTTT
TRBJ1-3	TRBV19	.	TRBD1	CASSLRPWTGRSGNTIYF	TGTGCCAGTAGTTTACGGCCCTGGACAGGGAGATCTGGAAACACCATATATTTT
TRBJ1-4	TRBV13	.	TRBD1	CASSSGTGGTNEKLFF	TGTGCCAGCAGTTCCGGGACAGGGGGAACTAATGAAAAACTGTTTTTT
TRBJ1-1	TRBV6-5	.	.	CASSWNTEAFF	TGTGCCAGCAGCTGGAACACTGAAGCTTTCTTT
TRBJ1-5	TRBV24-1	.	.	CATSESQNQPQHF	TGTGCCACCAGTGAGTCACAGAATCAGCCCCAGCATTTT
TRBJ1-1	TRBV25-1	.	.	CASSVTAAEAFF	TGTGCCAGCAGTGTTACGGCTGCTGAAGCTTTCTTT
TRBJ1-6	TRBV10-3	.	.	CAISEGFLNSPLHF	TGTGCCATCAGTGAGGGGTTTCTTAATTCACCCCTCCACTTT
TRBJ2-7	TRBV7-2	.	.	CASSLPGVPYEQYF	TGTGCCAGCAGCTTACCGGGGGTCCCCTACGAGCAGTACTTC
TRBJ1-3	TRBV7-2	.	TRBD1	CASSLEGAGPGNTIYF	TGTGCCAGCAGCTTAGAGGGGGCGGGGCCCGGAAACACCATATATTTT
TRBJ1-5	TRBV28	.	.	CASSFGRRGFGQPQHF	TGTGCCAGCAGTTTTGGAAGAAGGGGTTTTGGTCAGCCCCAGCATTTT
TRBJ1-2	TRBV18	.	.	CASSPSTGRNYGYTF	TGTGCCAGCTCACCTTCGACAGGAAGGAACTATGGCTACACCTTC
TRBJ2-7	TRBV18	.	.	CASSPPTRTDYEQYF	TGTGCCAGCTCACCACCGACAAGGACAGACTACGAGCAGTACTTC
TRBJ1-2	TRBV7-2	.	TRBD1	CASSLTGTVYGYTF	TGTGCCAGCAGCCTCACCGGGACAGTCTATGGCTACACCTTC
TRBJ1-4	TRBV2	.	.	CASSEALSGALANEKLFF	TGTGCCAGCAGTGAAGCGCTTTCGGGGGCGCTAGCTAATGAAAAACTGTTTTTT